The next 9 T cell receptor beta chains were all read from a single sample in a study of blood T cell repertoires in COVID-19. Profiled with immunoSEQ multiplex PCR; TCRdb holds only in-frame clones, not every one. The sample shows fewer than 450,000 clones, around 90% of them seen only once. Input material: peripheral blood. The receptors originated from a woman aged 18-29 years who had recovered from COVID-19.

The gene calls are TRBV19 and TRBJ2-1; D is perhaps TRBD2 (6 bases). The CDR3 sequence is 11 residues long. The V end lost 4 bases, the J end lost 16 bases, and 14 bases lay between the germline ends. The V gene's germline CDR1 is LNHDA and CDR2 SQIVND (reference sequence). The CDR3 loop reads CASSTGLLQFF. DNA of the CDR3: TGTGCCAGTAGTACGGGACTCCTCCAATTCTTC.

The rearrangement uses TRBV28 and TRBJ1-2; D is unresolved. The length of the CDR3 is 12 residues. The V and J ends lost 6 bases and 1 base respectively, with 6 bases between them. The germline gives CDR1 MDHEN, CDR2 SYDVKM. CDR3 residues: CASRNSNYGYTF. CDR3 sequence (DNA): TGTGCCAGCAGGAACAGTAACTATGGCTACACCTTC.

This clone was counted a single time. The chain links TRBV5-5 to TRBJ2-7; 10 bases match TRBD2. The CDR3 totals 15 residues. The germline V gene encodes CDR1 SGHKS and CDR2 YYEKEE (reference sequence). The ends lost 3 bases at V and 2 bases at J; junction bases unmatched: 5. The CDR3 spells CASSSLAGDTYEQYV. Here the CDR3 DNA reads TGTGCCAGCAGCTCCCTAGCGGGAGATACCTACGAGCAGTACGTC.

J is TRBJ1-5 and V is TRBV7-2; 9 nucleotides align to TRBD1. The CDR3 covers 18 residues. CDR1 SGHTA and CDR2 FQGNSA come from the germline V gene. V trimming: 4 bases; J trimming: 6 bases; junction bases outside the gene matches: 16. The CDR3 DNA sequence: TGTGCCAGCAGCTCCAAACGAGGACAGGGGCCTAATGGTCAGCCCCAGCATTTT. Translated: CASSSKRGQGPNGQPQHF.

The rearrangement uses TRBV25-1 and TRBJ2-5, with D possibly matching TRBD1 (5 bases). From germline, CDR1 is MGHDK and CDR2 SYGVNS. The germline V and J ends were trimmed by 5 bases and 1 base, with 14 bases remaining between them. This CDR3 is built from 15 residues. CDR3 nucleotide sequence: TGTGCCAGCAGTACCACGACAGAGACCCAAGAGACCCAGTACTTC. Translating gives CASSTTTETQETQYF.

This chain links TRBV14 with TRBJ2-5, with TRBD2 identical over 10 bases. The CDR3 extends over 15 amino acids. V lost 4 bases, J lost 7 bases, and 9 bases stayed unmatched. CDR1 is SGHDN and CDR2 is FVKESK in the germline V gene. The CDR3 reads CASSPGLAGVGTQYF. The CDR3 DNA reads TGTGCCAGCAGCCCCGGCCTAGCGGGAGTAGGGACCCAGTACTTC.

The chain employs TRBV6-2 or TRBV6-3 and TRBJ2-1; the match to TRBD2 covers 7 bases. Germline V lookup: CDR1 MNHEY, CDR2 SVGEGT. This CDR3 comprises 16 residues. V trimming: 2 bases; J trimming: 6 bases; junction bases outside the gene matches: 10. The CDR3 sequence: CASSYRAGPNGNEQFF. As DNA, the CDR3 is TGTGCCAGCAGTTACCGAGCGGGACCCAACGGCAATGAGCAGTTCTTC.

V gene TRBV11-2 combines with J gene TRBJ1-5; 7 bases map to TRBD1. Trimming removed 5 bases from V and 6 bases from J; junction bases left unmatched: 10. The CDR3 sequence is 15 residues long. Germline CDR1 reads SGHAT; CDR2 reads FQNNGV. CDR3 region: CASSPSRGVRQPQHF. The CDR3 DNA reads TGTGCCAGCAGCCCCTCCAGGGGGGTGCGTCAGCCCCAGCATTTT.

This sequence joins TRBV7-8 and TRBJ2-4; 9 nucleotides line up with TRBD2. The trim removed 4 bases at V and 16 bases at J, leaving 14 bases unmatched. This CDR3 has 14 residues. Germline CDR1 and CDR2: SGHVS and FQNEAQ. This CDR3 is CASSYGGRARGEYF. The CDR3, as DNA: TGTGCCAGCAGCTATGGCGGGAGGGCCCGCGGAGAATACTTC.